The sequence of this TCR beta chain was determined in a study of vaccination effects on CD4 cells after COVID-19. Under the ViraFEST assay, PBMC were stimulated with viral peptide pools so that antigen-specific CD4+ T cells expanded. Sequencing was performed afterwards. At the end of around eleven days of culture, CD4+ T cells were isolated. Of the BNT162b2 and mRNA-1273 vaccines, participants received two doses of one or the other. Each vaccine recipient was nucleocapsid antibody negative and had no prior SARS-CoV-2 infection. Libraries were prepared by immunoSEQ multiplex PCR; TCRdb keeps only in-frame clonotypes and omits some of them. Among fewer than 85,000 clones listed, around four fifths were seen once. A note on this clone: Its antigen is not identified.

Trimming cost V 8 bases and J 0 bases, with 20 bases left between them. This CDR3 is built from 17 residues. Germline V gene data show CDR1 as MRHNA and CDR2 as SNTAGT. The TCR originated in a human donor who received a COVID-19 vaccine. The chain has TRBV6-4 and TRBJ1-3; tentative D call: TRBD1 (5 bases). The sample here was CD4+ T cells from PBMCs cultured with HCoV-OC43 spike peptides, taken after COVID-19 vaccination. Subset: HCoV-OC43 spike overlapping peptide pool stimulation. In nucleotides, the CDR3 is TGTGCCAGCGGCGGAGCGGGACCGACTTTCTCTGGAAACACCATATATTTT. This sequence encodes CASGGAGPTFSGNTIYF.